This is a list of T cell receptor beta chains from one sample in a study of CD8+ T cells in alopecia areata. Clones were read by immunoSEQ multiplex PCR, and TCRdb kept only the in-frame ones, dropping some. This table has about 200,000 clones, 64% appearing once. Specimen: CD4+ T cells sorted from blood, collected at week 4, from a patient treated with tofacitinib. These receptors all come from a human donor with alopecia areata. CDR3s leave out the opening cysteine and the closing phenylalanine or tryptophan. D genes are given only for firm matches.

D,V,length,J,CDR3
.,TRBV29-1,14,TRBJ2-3,SVDGPPGALTDTQY
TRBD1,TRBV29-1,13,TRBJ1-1,SVGGQGFMNTEAF
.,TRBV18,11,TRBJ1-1,ASSPQGYTEAF
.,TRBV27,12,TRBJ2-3,ASSLEGPGSTQY
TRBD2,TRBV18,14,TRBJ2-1,ASSPSLAGGENKQF
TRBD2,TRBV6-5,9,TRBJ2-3,ATRGADTQY
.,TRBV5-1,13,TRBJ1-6,ASSLGEGYNSPLH
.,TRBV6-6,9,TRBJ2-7,ASSPHEEQY
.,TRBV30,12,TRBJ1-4,AWSDGRGIEKLF
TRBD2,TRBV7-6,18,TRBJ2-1,ASSLLARGGGPSSYNEQF
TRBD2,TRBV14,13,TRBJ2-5,ASSQASGGQETQY
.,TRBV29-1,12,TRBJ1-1,SVETGTRNTEAF
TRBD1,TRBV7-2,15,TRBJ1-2,ASSLVGDRRGEYGYT
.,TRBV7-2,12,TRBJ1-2,ASSLDGSNYGYT
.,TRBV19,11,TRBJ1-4,ASSNAAGIKLF
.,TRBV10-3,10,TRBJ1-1,AIRLGNTEAF
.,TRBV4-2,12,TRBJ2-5,ASSQDRGGETQY
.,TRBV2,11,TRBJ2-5,ASSGEQQETQY
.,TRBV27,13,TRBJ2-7,ASGVFGWGVYEQY
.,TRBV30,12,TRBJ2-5,AWSGEARGETQY
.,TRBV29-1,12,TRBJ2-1,SVAPRGSYNEQF
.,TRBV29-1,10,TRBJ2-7,SVEPGPHEQY
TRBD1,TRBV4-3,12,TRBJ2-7,ASSQQTGSHEQY
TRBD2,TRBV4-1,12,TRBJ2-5,ASSLAGGRETQY
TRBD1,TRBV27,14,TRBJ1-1,ASSPYPGQGWAEAF
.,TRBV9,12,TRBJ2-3,ASSVAGSTDTQY
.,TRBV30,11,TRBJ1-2,AWGVGINYGYT
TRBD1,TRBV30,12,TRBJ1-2,AWSGQTGGSGYT
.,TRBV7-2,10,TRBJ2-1,ASSSFNNEQF
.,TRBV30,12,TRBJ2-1,AWSVGGAANEQF
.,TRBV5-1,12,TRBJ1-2,ASRMEVDPYGYT
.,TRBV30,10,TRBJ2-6,AWGAVANVLT
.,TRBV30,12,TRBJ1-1,AWTRTLPNTEAF
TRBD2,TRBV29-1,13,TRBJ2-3,SVRPLAGTTDTQY
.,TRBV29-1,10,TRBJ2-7,SVVSETYEQY
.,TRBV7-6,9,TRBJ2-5,ASSFQETQY
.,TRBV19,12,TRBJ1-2,ASSIVNRRGGYT
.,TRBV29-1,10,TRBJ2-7,SVVPDRNEQY
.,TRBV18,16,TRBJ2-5,ASSPRADGRAGGETQY
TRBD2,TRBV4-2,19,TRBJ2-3,ASSQGNGLAGARVRTDTQY
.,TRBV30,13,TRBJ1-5,AWTIKGKGNQPQH
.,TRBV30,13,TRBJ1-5,AWSAQGLSNQPQH
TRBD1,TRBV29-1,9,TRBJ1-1,SVGTGWKAF